These 22 T cell receptor beta chains were sequenced from one sample in a study of cytomegalovirus exposure and HLA in healthy donors. A multiplex PCR was run with 60 Vbeta primers and 13 Jbeta primers. Some clones are missing from TCRdb's copy, which holds only in-frame ones; the method was immunoSEQ multiplex PCR. Among about 130,000 clones listed, around 72% were seen once. Sequenced sample: PBMCs. The origin of the receptors is a man aged 25 to 40 in good health and CMV-seronegative.

This chain links TRBV7-2 with TRBJ2-7, with D tentatively TRBD1 (5 bases). Germline values: CDR1 SGHTA, CDR2 FQGNSA. The CDR3 extends over 12 amino acids. Trimming cost V 4 bases and J 4 bases, with 8 bases left between them. CDR3 sequence: CASSSQGYEQYF. The CDR3 region has the DNA TGTGCCAGCAGCTCCCAGGGATACGAGCAGTACTTC.

This clone turned up a few times. The chain combines TRBV19 with TRBJ1-6, with D unclear. V was shortened by 3 bases and J by 7 bases, with 19 bases between the two germline ends. The CDR3 has 17 residues. Germline CDR1 reads LNHDA; CDR2 reads SQIVND (reference sequence). In nucleotides, the CDR3 is TGTGCCAGTAGTATTTCAGTATTGCGGGCGCGAAATTCACCCCTCCACTTT. Translating it yields CASSISVLRARNSPLHF.

CDR3 in amino acids: CASSIDIASGSYNEQFF. In DNA form, the CDR3 reads TGTGCCAGTAGTATAGATATAGCGTCGGGGTCCTACAATGAGCAGTTCTTC. The V call is TRBV19, the J call TRBJ2-1, with TRBD2 as a possible D gene (5 bases). The V and J ends lost 0 bases and 1 base respectively, with 13 bases between them. The CDR3 consists of 17 residues. Germline V lookup: CDR1 LNHDA, CDR2 SQIVND (reference sequence).

The chain employs TRBV9 and TRBJ2-7; 9 positions match TRBD1. The V and J ends lost 4 bases and 2 bases, in that order; junction bases with no gene match: 10. The germline gives CDR1 SGDLS, CDR2 YYNGEE. The CDR3 contains 16 residues. This chain's CDR3 is CASSSNPGTGPYEQYF. In nucleotides, the CDR3 is TGTGCCAGCAGCTCTAACCCCGGGACAGGGCCCTACGAGCAGTACTTC.

This sequence joins TRBV4-3 and TRBJ2-7; TRBD1 matches at 10 bases. The CDR3 is 18 residues long. J gave up 0 bases and V 2 bases, and 10 bases lay outside the gene matches. Germline assignment: CDR1 LGHNA and CDR2 YSLEER. The CDR3 loop reads CASSQLLTGTGASYEQYF. The DNA for the CDR3 is TGCGCCAGCAGCCAACTCTTGACCGGGACAGGGGCCTCCTACGAGCAGTACTTC.

This clone was recorded once. The chain is built from TRBV5-6 and TRBJ1-1, with TRBD1 as a possible D gene (6 bases). The CDR3 length is 15 residues. V shed 4 bases and J shed 1 base, with 14 bases lying between them. CDR1 is SGHDT, CDR2 YYEEEE, per germline. CDR3: CASSPLDRENTEAFF. Here the CDR3 DNA reads TGTGCCAGCAGCCCCCTGGACAGAGAGAACACTGAAGCTTTCTTT.

This clone was observed a few times. V is TRBV5-1 and J is TRBJ2-7; TRBD2 is a possible D gene (5 bases). The germline V gene has CDR1 SGHRS and CDR2 YFSETQ. V was trimmed by 4 bases and J by 2 bases, leaving 16 bases between them. The CDR3 runs to 15 residues. CDR3 nucleotide sequence: TGCGCCAGCAGCCCCGGACGGGCGGGTACCTACGAGCAGTACTTC. As protein: CASSPGRAGTYEQYF.

This clone was seen more than once but under ten times. The chain employs TRBV2 and TRBJ1-5; the D gene is possibly TRBD1 (6 bases). V lost 7 bases and J 4 bases, leaving 11 bases between the germline ends. The CDR3 covers 13 residues. Per the germline V gene, CDR1 is SNHLY and CDR2 is FYNNEI. The CDR3 sequence is CASIEGGNQPQHF. The CDR3, as DNA: TGTGCCAGCATCGAGGGGGGGAATCAGCCCCAGCATTTT.

This clone was counted between two and nine times. The rearrangement uses TRBV7-9 and TRBJ1-6; 9 nucleotides line up with TRBD1. Losses at the gene ends were 5 bases for V and 0 bases for J; bases not matched to a gene: 11. The CDR3 is 19 residues long. Germline CDR1 reads SEHNR; CDR2 reads FQNEAQ (reference sequence). Here the CDR3 reads CASSRYGTGPSSYNSPLHF. The CDR3 bases are TGTGCCAGCAGCCGATACGGGACAGGGCCGAGCTCCTATAATTCACCCCTCCACTTT.

This chain links TRBV12-5 with TRBJ2-7, with 8 nucleotides matching TRBD1. J gave up 8 bases and V 1 base, and 4 bases lay outside the gene matches. CDR1 is LGHNT, CDR2 FRNRAP, per germline. The CDR3 is made up of 13 amino acids. The CDR3 bases are TGTGCTAGTGGTTTGGATTGGACAGGGAAGCAGTACTTC. Its protein product is CASGLDWTGKQYF.

V usage is TRBV28 and J usage is TRBJ2-5, with D unclear. Near its end, the DNA agrees better with TRBJ2-7, so the J call may be wrong. Germline V lookup: CDR1 MDHEN, CDR2 SYDVKM. This CDR3 is built from 11 residues. The CDR3 reads CASSLRYEQYF. CDR3 bases: TGTGCCAGCAGTTTGCGATACGAGCAGTACTTC.

This clone was found once. The V gene is TRBV4-1, the J gene TRBJ2-5, with a weak D call TRBD1 (7 bases). The CDR3 length is 14 residues. Looked up from germline, CDR1 is MGHRA and CDR2 is YSYEKL. V lost 2 bases, J lost 4 bases, and 11 bases lay in between. CDR3 DNA sequence: TGCGCCAGCAGCCAAAGGCAGGGGGGAGAGACCCAGTACTTC. Its translation: CASSQRQGGETQYF.

The V and J genes are TRBV28 and TRBJ1-4; no firm D call. CDR3 size: 16 residues. V was pared by 3 bases and J by 2 bases, with 13 bases between. Germline V gives CDR1 MDHEN, CDR2 SYDVKM. The CDR3 DNA is TGTGCCAGCAGTTTCCTAGCTCCAGTGACTAATGAAAAACTGTTTTTT. It is translated as CASSFLAPVTNEKLFF.

This chain links TRBV29-1 with TRBJ2-3; TRBD1 matches 9 bases. V shed 8 bases and J 6 bases; nucleotides not matched to a gene: 9. Germline V lookup: CDR1 SQVTM, CDR2 ANQGSEA. The CDR3 consists of 13 residues. The CDR3 is CSHRQGEYDTQYF. The CDR3 nucleotides read TGCAGCCACAGACAGGGGGAGTATGATACGCAGTATTTT.

Only a few counts were recorded for this clone. The J gene is TRBJ1-1, the V gene TRBV7-9, with TRBD1 identical over 10 bases. After removal of 1 base from V and 3 bases from J, the junction contained 5 bases not matched to a gene. Germline CDR1 SEHNR, CDR2 FQNEAQ (reference sequence). The CDR3 has 16 residues. The CDR3 protein is CASSLEGQGWDTEAFF. CDR3 bases: TGTGCCAGCAGCTTAGAGGGACAGGGGTGGGACACTGAAGCTTTCTTT.

The V gene is TRBV20-1, the J gene TRBJ1-4, with unresolved D. The CDR3 consists of 10 residues. The ends were cut back, 6 bases at V and 7 bases at J, with 6 bases in the middle. Germline CDR1 reads DFQATT; CDR2 reads SNEGSKA (reference sequence). DNA of the CDR3: TGCAGTGCGGAGAGTGAAAAACTGTTTTTT. It codes for CSAESEKLFF.

The chain joins TRBV30 to TRBJ2-7; a weak D match, TRBD2 (5 bases). This CDR3 spans 12 amino acids. The V gene lost 4 bases and the J gene lost 1 base, with 8 bases spanning the gap. CDR1 GTSNPN and CDR2 SVGIG come from the germline V gene (reference sequence). The DNA of the CDR3 is TGTGCCTGGACTCGGGGTTCCTACGAGCAGTACTTC. It codes for CAWTRGSYEQYF.

This sequence joins TRBV9 and TRBJ1-6, with 8 nucleotides matching TRBD1. There are 19 residues in the CDR3. The junction had 12 bases not matched to a gene; V was cut back by 0 bases and J by 4 bases. Germline CDR1 and CDR2: SGDLS and YYNGEE. The CDR3 sequence is CASSVAASTGTGYNSPLHF. The CDR3 bases are TGTGCCAGCAGCGTAGCTGCATCGACCGGGACAGGATATAATTCACCCCTCCACTTT.

This chain connects TRBV6-1 to TRBJ2-1; the D gene is possibly TRBD2 (7 bases). Germline values: CDR1 MNHNS, CDR2 SASEGT. Trimming took off 11 bases at V and 0 bases at J, with 17 bases between the two ends. The CDR3 sequence is 15 residues long. The CDR3 here is CAGGAKAGSYNEQFF. CDR3 sequence (DNA): TGTGCCGGGGGGGCGAAAGCGGGCTCCTACAATGAGCAGTTCTTC.

The genes are TRBV5-1 and TRBJ1-4; a possible D gene is TRBD1 (5 bases). The germline V and J ends were trimmed by 3 bases and 7 bases, with 13 bases remaining between them. Looked up from germline, CDR1 is SGHRS and CDR2 is YFSETQ. The CDR3 length is 14 residues. Written as DNA, the CDR3 is TGCGCCAGCAGCTCCATGGGGCATCGTGAAAAACTGTTTTTT. It codes for CASSSMGHREKLFF.

This rearrangement joins TRBV27 to TRBJ2-7, with 9 bases that match TRBD1. V lost 5 bases and J lost 3; bases outside the gene matches: 8. CDR1 and CDR2 from the germline V gene are MNHEY and SMNVEV (reference sequence). This CDR3 is 15 amino acids long. This CDR3 reads CASSLTRTGVYEQYF. CDR3 nucleotides: TGTGCCAGCAGTCTCACCCGGACAGGGGTCTACGAGCAGTACTTC.

J is TRBJ1-1 and V is TRBV6-1, with 8 positions matching TRBD1. V shed 3 bases, J shed 3 bases, and the junction held 6 bases outside the gene matches. CDR3 length equals 15 residues. From germline, CDR1 is MNHNS and CDR2 SASEGT. In DNA, the CDR3 is TGTGCCAGCAGTGATACAGGGGGGGGTGACACTGAAGCTTTCTTT. The encoded protein is CASSDTGGGDTEAFF.